The 20 T cell receptor beta chains below were found in one sample sequenced in a study of blood T cell repertoires in COVID-19. TCRdb keeps only in-frame clones here, not all; method: immunoSEQ multiplex PCR. The data show around 140,000 clones, approximately 84% seen once. Sequenced: peripheral blood. The receptors derive from an elderly woman with acute or convalescent COVID-19.

J is TRBJ1-6 and V is TRBV2; D ambiguous. V lost 6 bases, J lost 7 bases, and 13 bases lay in between. The CDR3 contains 14 residues. CDR1 and CDR2 from the germline V gene are SNHLY and FYNNEI. CDR3 loop: CASSPLPGNSPLHF. The DNA of the CDR3 is TGTGCCAGCAGCCCACTTCCGGGAAATTCACCCCTCCACTTT.

V and J are TRBV4-1 and TRBJ1-1; D gene uncertain. Germline V lookup: CDR1 MGHRA, CDR2 YSYEKL. With 1 base removed from V and 1 base from J, the gap between germline ends came to 13 bases. The CDR3 consists of 16 residues. The CDR3 here is CASSQVIEARNTEAFF. The CDR3 DNA reads as TGCGCCAGCAGCCAAGTAATCGAGGCTCGGAACACTGAAGCTTTCTTT.

The CDR3 here is CASSIGGDFYEQYF. The CDR3 nucleotides read TGTGCCAGTAGTATAGGCGGGGATTTCTACGAGCAGTACTTC. V and J are TRBV19 and TRBJ2-7, with D perhaps TRBD2 (6 bases). The CDR3 totals 14 residues. The V and J ends lost 1 base and 3 bases respectively, with 10 bases between them. CDR1 LNHDA and CDR2 SQIVND come from the germline V gene (reference sequence).

The J gene is TRBJ2-7, the V gene TRBV10-2; 16 bases align to TRBD2. With 3 bases clipped from V and 6 bases from J, the junction kept 5 bases outside the gene matches. CDR3 length: 16 amino acids. Germline loops: CDR1 WSHSY, CDR2 SAAADI. The CDR3 loop is CASSEYGTSGRAEQYF. The CDR3 DNA reads as TGCGCCAGCAGTGAATACGGGACTAGCGGGAGGGCCGAGCAGTACTTC.

This clone has a handful of counts. The chain carries TRBV19 and TRBJ1-2, with D possibly being TRBD1 (5 bases). The V gene lost 8 bases and the J gene lost 3 bases, with 25 bases spanning the gap. This CDR3 contains 17 residues. The germline V gene has CDR1 LNHDA and CDR2 SQIVND (reference sequence). CDR3 region: CASVCGVKGGVDYGYTF. DNA for the CDR3: TGTGCCAGTGTCTGCGGGGTGAAGGGAGGGGTAGACTATGGCTACACCTTC.

A single count supports this clone. The V call is TRBV6-5, the J call TRBJ1-1; perhaps TRBD1 as D (5 bases). V lost 7 bases and J lost 5, with 14 bases in between. The germline CDR1 and CDR2 sequences are MNHEY and SVGAGI. This CDR3 is 13 amino acids long. The DNA of the CDR3 is TGTGCCAGCACTCCAGGGTTCCGGACTGAAGCTTTCTTT. This sequence encodes CASTPGFRTEAFF.

This clone was counted only a few times. Here the CDR3 reads CAFSGANSPLHF. The CDR3 DNA sequence: TGTGCCTTTTCAGGGGCTAATTCACCCCTCCACTTT. The chain carries TRBV30 and TRBJ1-6; tentative D call: TRBD1 (6 bases). The CDR3 is made up of 12 amino acids. V shed 7 bases and J shed 6 bases, with 10 bases lying between them. Germline V gene lookup returns CDR1 GTSNPN and CDR2 SVGIG (reference sequence). Together with reference TRBV30 and TRBJ1-6, the CDR3 gives the full variable domain: SQTIHQWPATLVQPVGSPLSLECTVEGTSNPNLYWYRQAAGRGLQLLFYSVGIGQISSEVPQNLSASRPQDRQFILSSKKLLLSDSGFYLCAFSGANSPLHFGNGTRLTVT.

The V call is TRBV19, the J call TRBJ2-7; 7 nucleotides line up with TRBD2. This CDR3 comprises 15 residues. J gave up 0 bases and V 4 bases, and 6 bases lay outside the gene matches. Germline assignment: CDR1 LNHDA and CDR2 SQIVND (reference sequence). The CDR3 spells CASSRSGGPSYEQYF. CDR3 DNA: TGTGCCAGTAGTAGGTCGGGAGGCCCCTCCTACGAGCAGTACTTC.

The genes are TRBV7-2 and TRBJ2-3, with 8 bases aligning to TRBD2. Germline CDR1 SGHTA, CDR2 FQGNSA. The CDR3 loop spans 17 amino acids. The V segment lost 1 base and the J segment 0 bases; nucleotides outside the gene matches: 6. As DNA, the CDR3 is TGTGCCAGCAGCTTAGAGGGGCCTAGCGGGAGCACAGATACGCAGTATTTT. It translates to CASSLEGPSGSTDTQYF.

The chain recombines TRBV2 with TRBJ2-2; D is perhaps TRBD1 (6 bases). Trimming took off 4 bases at V and 6 bases at J, with 15 bases between the two ends. This CDR3 region has 15 residues. The germline gives CDR1 SNHLY, CDR2 FYNNEI. This CDR3 reads CASSAGVRFSGELFF. The CDR3 bases are TGTGCCAGCAGTGCAGGGGTTCGGTTCTCCGGGGAGCTGTTTTTT.

V and J are TRBV19 and TRBJ1-2; D remains ambiguous. V was clipped by 7 bases and J by 8 bases, with 14 bases between them. The germline V gene encodes CDR1 LNHDA and CDR2 SQIVND (reference sequence). CDR3 length equals 12 residues. The CDR3 region is CASTHRYGGYTF. The CDR3 DNA reads as TGTGCCAGTACCCACCGATACGGGGGCTACACCTTC.

The chain carries TRBV21-1 and TRBJ1-6; TRBD1 reflects the table's D call only, with no check against the DNA. TRBV21-1 is a pseudogene segment. The CDR3 is made up of 22 amino acids. CDR3 loop: CASSKAGRQQDRGGLGNSPLHF. The CDR3 nucleotides are TGTGCCAGCAGCAAAGCCGGCCGACAGCAGGACAGAGGAGGTCTGGGTAATTCACCCCTCCACTTT.

The rearrangement joins TRBV3-1 (or the pseudogene TRBV3-2) to TRBJ2-3, with 12 bases matching TRBD2. J lost 4 bases, V lost 3 bases, and 8 bases had no gene match. The CDR3 loop spans 17 amino acids. Germline values: CDR1 LGHDT, CDR2 YNNKEL (reference sequence). This chain's CDR3 is CASSHPLAGGRSDTQYF. In nucleotides, the CDR3 is TGTGCCAGCAGCCATCCGCTAGCGGGAGGGAGGTCAGATACGCAGTATTTT.

V is TRBV3-1 (or the pseudogene TRBV3-2) and J is TRBJ1-6, with D possibly TRBD1 on 6 matching bases. The CDR3 sequence is 14 residues long. Trimming stripped 0 bases from V and 10 bases from J, with 10 bases between. Germline values: CDR1 LGHDT, CDR2 YNNKEL (reference sequence). The CDR3 here is CASSQENRASPLHF. In DNA, the CDR3 is TGTGCCAGCAGCCAAGAGAACAGGGCCTCACCCCTCCACTTT.

This chain's CDR3 is CASSSPRTVGTQYF. DNA for the CDR3: TGTGCCAGCAGCTCCCCGAGAACTGTTGGGACCCAGTACTTC. This chain uses TRBV7-2 with TRBJ2-5; D gene uncertain. The CDR3 consists of 14 residues. In germline, CDR1 is SGHTA, CDR2 FQGNSA. V shed 4 bases and J shed 7 bases, with 16 bases lying between them.

J is TRBJ2-3 and V is TRBV3-1 (or the pseudogene TRBV3-2); 10 bases line up with TRBD2. The CDR3 contains 12 residues. V shed 6 bases, J shed 6 bases, and the junction held 0 bases outside the gene matches. Germline CDR1 LGHDT, CDR2 YNNKEL (reference sequence). CDR3 DNA: TGTGCCAGCAGGACTAGCGGGGATACGCAGTATTTT. The encoded protein is CASRTSGDTQYF.

The V call is TRBV7-9, the J call TRBJ2-7; D is undetermined. Trimming took off 3 bases at V and 3 bases at J, with 15 bases between the two ends. In germline, CDR1 is SEHNR, CDR2 FQNEAQ (reference sequence). The CDR3 is made up of 15 amino acids. This chain's CDR3 is CASSFEGVDYYEQYF. CDR3 coding DNA: TGTGCCAGCAGCTTCGAAGGAGTAGATTACTACGAGCAGTACTTC. Using reference TRBV7-9 and TRBJ2-7 for the parts outside the CDR3, the full variable domain is DTGVSQNPRHKITKRGQNVTFRCDPISEHNRLYWYRQTLGQGPEFLTYFQNEAQLEKSRLLSDRFSAERPKGSFSTLEIQRTEQGDSAMYLCASSFEGVDYYEQYFGPGTRLTVT.

The CDR3 nucleotides read TGTGCCAGCAGCAACCTCGGGAGCCCGACCTACGAGCAGTACTTC. Protein product: CASSNLGSPTYEQYF. The J gene is TRBJ2-7, the V gene TRBV21-1; whether TRBD2, the table's D call, matches the DNA was not checked. TRBV21-1 is a recognized pseudogene. CDR3 length equals 15 residues.

This clone has just one count. This chain connects TRBV27 to TRBJ2-7; D possibly corresponds to TRBD1 (5 bases). Germline CDR1 reads MNHEY; CDR2 reads SMNVEV (reference sequence). V lost 3 bases to trimming and J lost 2 bases, with 11 bases between them. The CDR3 extends over 14 amino acids. The CDR3 nucleotides read TGTGCCAGCAGTTTCAATCAGGGCCCCTACGAGCAGTACTTC. Encoded protein: CASSFNQGPYEQYF.

V usage is TRBV24-1 and J usage is TRBJ2-1, with 7 bases matching TRBD2. The ends lost 9 bases at V and 2 bases at J; junction bases unmatched: 9. Germline loops: CDR1 KGHDR, CDR2 SFDVKD. The CDR3 runs 15 residues. The CDR3 sequence: CATSPSGNTYNEQFF. CDR3 in DNA: TGTGCCACCTCCCCCAGCGGGAACACCTACAATGAGCAGTTCTTC.